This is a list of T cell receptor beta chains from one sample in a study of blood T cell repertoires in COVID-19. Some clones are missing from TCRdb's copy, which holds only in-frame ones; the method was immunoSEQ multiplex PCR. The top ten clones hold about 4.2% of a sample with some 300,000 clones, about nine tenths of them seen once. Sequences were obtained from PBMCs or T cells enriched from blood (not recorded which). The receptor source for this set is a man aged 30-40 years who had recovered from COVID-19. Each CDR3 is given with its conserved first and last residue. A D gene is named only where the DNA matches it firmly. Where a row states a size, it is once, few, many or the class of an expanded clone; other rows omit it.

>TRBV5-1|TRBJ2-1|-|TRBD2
TGCGCCAGCAGCTTGGAGGCTAGCGGGAGCAGGCGTGAGCAGTTCTTC
CASSLEASGSRREQFF
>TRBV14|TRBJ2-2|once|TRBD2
TGTGCCAGCAGCCAAGAATGGGGGACTAGCGACACCGGGGAGCTGTTTTTT
CASSQEWGTSDTGELFF
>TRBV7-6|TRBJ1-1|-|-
TGTGCCAGCAGCTTGGGGCCAGGGATGGTCACTGAAGCTTTCTTT
CASSLGPGMVTEAFF
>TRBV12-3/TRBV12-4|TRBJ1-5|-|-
TGTGCCAGCAGCCAACTACGCCATCAGCCCCAGCATTTT
CASSQLRHQPQHF
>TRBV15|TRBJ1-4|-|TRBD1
TGTGCCACCAGCAGAGATGGGACAGGGGGTGAAAAACTGTTTTTT
CATSRDGTGGEKLFF
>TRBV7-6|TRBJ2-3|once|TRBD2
TGTGCCAGCAGCCCAGGACTAGCGGGAATTCACACAGATACGCAGTATTTT
CASSPGLAGIHTDTQYF
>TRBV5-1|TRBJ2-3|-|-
TGCGCCAGCGGAGGACCAGCGGAGAGTACAGATACGCAGTATTTT
CASGGPAESTDTQYF
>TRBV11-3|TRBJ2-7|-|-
TGTGCCAGCAGCTTAGAAGGAGACTGGAGCGAGCAGTACTTC
CASSLEGDWSEQYF
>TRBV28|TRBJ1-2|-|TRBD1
TGTGCCAGCAGGGGACAGGGTATCCTCCCTGGCTACACCTTC
CASRGQGILPGYTF
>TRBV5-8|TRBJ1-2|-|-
TGTGCCAGCAGCTGGTCGGGGAACGACTATGGCTACACCTTC
CASSWSGNDYGYTF
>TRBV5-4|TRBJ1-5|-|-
TGTGCCAGCAGCGTTGAACCCCCAGGGTTAAATCAGCCCCAGCATTTT
CASSVEPPGLNQPQHF
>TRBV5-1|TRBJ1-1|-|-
TGCGCCAGCAGCTTCACGCTAAAGAACACTGAAGCTTTCTTT
CASSFTLKNTEAFF
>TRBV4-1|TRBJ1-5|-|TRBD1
TGCGCCAGCAGCCAAGAGGGACAGGGGGCTTTCAATCAGCCCCAGCATTTT
CASSQEGQGAFNQPQHF
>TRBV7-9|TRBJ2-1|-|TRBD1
TGTGCCAGTCTTACTTTGGGGACAGGGGGGAATGAGCAGTTCTTC
CASLTLGTGGNEQFF
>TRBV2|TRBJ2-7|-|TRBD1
TGTGCCAGCAGCAGGACAGGGGACGAGCAGTACTTC
CASSRTGDEQYF
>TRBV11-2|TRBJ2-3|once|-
TGTGCCAGCAGGGGGGCCACAGATACGCAGTATTTT
CASRGATDTQYF
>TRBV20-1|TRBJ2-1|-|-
TGCAGTGCTAGTGGACCAAAGGGGTTCAATGAGCAGTTCTTC
CSASGPKGFNEQFF
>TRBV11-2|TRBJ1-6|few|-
TGTGCCAGCAGCTTAGACGCACCTAAAATGCGTTCACCCCTCCACTTT
CASSLDAPKMRSPLHF
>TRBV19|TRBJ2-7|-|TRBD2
TGTGCCAGCGGGCTAGCGGGAGGTAACGAGCAGTACTTC
CASGLAGGNEQYF
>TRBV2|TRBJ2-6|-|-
TGTGCCATCCCAACAGGGACTGGGGCCAACGTCCTGACTTTC
CAIPTGTGANVLTF
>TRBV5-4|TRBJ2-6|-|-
TGTGCCAGCAGCTTACCCTCCGGCAACGTCCTGACTTTC
CASSLPSGNVLTF
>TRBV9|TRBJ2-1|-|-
TGTGCCAGCAGCGTAGCTGAGGGAAATGAGCAGTTCTTC
CASSVAEGNEQFF
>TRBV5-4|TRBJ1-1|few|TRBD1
TGTGCCAGCAGCGGTCCGGGACAGGGTCTGGCGGCAAGCACTGAAGCTTTCTTT
CASSGPGQGLAASTEAFF
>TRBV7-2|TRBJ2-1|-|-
TGTGCCAGCAGCTTACAGGGAGGAAACCCATCACAGCAGTTCTTC
CASSLQGGNPSQQFF
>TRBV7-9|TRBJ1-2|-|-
TGTGCCAGCAGCTTGGCAGGGGAGGGCTACACCTTC
CASSLAGEGYTF
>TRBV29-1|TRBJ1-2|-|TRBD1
TGCAGCGTTGGGGGACAGGGCAGATCGAACTATGGCTACACCTTC
CSVGGQGRSNYGYTF
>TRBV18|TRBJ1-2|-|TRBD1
TGTGCCAGCTCACCAGGGACAGGGGGATATGGCTACACCTTC
CASSPGTGGYGYTF
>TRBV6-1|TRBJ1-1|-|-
TGTGCCAGCAGTGAAATGCAGGGAATCACTGAAGCTTTCTTT
CASSEMQGITEAFF
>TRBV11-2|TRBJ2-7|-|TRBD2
TGTGCCAGCAGCCATAGCGGGAGGGCCTACGAGCAGTACTTC
CASSHSGRAYEQYF
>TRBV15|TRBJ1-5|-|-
TGTGCCACCAGCGAAGAACCTAGGAGCAATCAGCCCCAGCATTTT
CATSEEPRSNQPQHF
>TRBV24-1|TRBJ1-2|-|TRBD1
TGTGCCACCAGTGCGAGGGGACAGGGATATGGCTACACCTTC
CATSARGQGYGYTF
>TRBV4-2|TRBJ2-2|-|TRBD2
TGTGCCAGCAGCCAAGACCTAGCGGGAATCGGCACCGGGGAGCTGTTTTTT
CASSQDLAGIGTGELFF
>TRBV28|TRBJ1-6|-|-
TGTGCCAGCAGCCCCCCGGGGTACGGCTCACCCCTCCACTTT
CASSPPGYGSPLHF
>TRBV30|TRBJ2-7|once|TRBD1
TGTGCCTGGAGCGGACCGGGACAGGTAGCTTACGAGCAGTACTTC
CAWSGPGQVAYEQYF
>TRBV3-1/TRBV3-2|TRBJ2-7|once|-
TGTGCCAGCAGTCCGATAGACAGGTCCTACGAGCAGTACTTC
CASSPIDRSYEQYF
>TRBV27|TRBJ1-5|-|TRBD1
TGTGCCAGCAGGTTAGACAGGGGGAGAATTAGCAATCAGCCCCAGCATTTT
CASRLDRGRISNQPQHF
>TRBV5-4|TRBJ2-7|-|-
TGTGCCAGCAGCTTGGCCCCAGTCTACGAGCAGTACTTC
CASSLAPVYEQYF
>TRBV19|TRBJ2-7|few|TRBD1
TGTGCCAGTAGCCCAGGGACAGGGTTCGAGCAGTACTTC
CASSPGTGFEQYF
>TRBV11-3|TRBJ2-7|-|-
TGTGCCAGCAGCTTGACTATCTCCTACGAGCAGTACTTC
CASSLTISYEQYF
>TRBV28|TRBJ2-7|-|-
TGTGCCAGCAGTCGGGGGTTTTACGAGCAGTACTTC
CASSRGFYEQYF
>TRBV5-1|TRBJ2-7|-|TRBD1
TGCGCCAGCAGCTTGGCCGGGACAGGGGGCTCCGAGCAGTACTTC
CASSLAGTGGSEQYF
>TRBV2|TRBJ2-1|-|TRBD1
TGTGCCAGCAGTCCGGGACAGGGGTTCGATGAGCAGTTCTTC
CASSPGQGFDEQFF
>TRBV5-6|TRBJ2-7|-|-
TGTGCCAGCAGCTTGAGGGGTAAGTACGAGCAGTACTTC
CASSLRGKYEQYF
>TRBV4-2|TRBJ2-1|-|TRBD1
TGTGCCAGCAGCCGGGGACAGGCCTCTCCCTTAGATGAGCAGTTCTTC
CASSRGQASPLDEQFF
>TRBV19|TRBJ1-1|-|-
TGTGCCAGTAGGGTTACAAGGGGCACTGAAGCTTTCTTT
CASRVTRGTEAFF
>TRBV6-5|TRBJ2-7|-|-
TGTGCCAGCAGTTCGATAATATTACAAGACGAGCAGTACTTC
CASSSIILQDEQYF
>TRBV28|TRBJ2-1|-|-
TGTGCCAGCAGTTTAGTTCGGGCAGGGGTCCTCTCCTACAATGAGCAGTTCTTC
CASSLVRAGVLSYNEQFF
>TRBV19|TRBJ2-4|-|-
TGTGCCAGTAGGACTAGGACAAACATTCAGTACTTC
CASRTRTNIQYF
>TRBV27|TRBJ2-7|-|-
TGTGCCAGCAGTGCTACGCTACAGGGAAACGAGCAGTACTTC
CASSATLQGNEQYF
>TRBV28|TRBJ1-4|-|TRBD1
TGTGCCAGCAGTTCCCGGATAGGGGGCGAAAAACTGTTTTTT
CASSSRIGGEKLFF
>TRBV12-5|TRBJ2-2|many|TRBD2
TGTGCTAGTGGAGCCGGGACTAGCGGGAAAAACACCGGGGAGCTGTTTTTT
CASGAGTSGKNTGELFF
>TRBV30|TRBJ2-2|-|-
TGTGCCTGGAGTAAATGGGGTGGGGCGGCGAACACCGGGGAGCTGTTTTTT
CAWSKWGGAANTGELFF
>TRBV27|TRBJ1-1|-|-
TGTGCCAGCAGTTTATGGGGGCCTAACACTGAAGCTTTCTTT
CASSLWGPNTEAFF
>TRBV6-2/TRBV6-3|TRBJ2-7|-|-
TGTGCCAGCAGTCCCCCGGAGGGAGAATACCACGAGCAGTACTTC
CASSPPEGEYHEQYF